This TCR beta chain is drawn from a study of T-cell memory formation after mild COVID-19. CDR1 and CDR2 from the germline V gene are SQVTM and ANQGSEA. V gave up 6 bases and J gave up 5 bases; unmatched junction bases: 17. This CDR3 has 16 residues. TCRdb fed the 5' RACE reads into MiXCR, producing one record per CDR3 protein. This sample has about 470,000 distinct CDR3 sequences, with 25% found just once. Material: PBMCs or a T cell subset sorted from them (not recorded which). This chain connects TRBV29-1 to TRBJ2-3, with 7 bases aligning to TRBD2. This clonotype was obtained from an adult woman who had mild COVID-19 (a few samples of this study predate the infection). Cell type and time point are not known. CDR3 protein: CSVLGGMGGPGDTQYF. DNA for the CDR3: TGCAGCGTCCTCGGAGGGATGGGAGGGCCAGGAGATACGCAGTATTTT.